This T cell receptor (beta chain) was recorded in a study of blood T cell repertoires in COVID-19. On the study more broadly: PBMCs, B-cell-depleted T cells, or T cells were the source of the cDNA or gDNA that made up the material.

The data were produced by immunoSEQ multiplex PCR, yet TCRdb's version contains in-frame clones alone and is incomplete. The sample carries about 340,000 clones, 65% to 85% recorded once. Trimming removed 5 bases from V and 6 bases from J, with 11 bases in between. CDR3 length equals 13 residues. The germline V gene encodes CDR1 SGHVS and CDR2 FQNEAQ. The sequenced sample consisted of peripheral blood. The rearrangement links TRBV7-8 to TRBJ2-1, with a weak D call TRBD2 (6 bases). This sequence originates from a man younger than 45 with active or convalescent COVID-19. This CDR3 reads CASSRAGLNEQFF. As DNA, the CDR3 is TGTGCCAGCAGCCGAGCGGGCCTCAATGAGCAGTTCTTC.